Reported below is one TCR beta chain. Its antigen is unknown. Germline V gene data show CDR1 as SGDLS and CDR2 as YYNGEE. Trimming left V 0 bases short and J 2 bases short, with 12 bases between. This CDR3 contains 15 residues. Sample-barcoded 5' priming and a J-beta primer mix drove a second PCR of roughly 6 to 12 cycles. Each single sample gave us at least 2.5 million CDR3-containing paired-end reads. TCRdb redid the calling of the 5' RACE reads with MiXCR, one entry per CDR3 protein. The profile shows under 1 million distinct CDR3 sequences, about 42% of them singletons. This entry belongs to a study of blood T cells in healthy people across ages. Study-level findings and limits: Aged donors had fewer naive CD4+ cells and lower diversity than long-lived donors. TCR beta diversity tracked closely with naive T cell percentage.

The sequence came from a man aged 60 to 69 in good health. The source material was blood. J is TRBJ2-7 and V is TRBV9, with D perhaps matching TRBD1 (6 bases). The DNA for the CDR3 is TGTGCCAGCAGCGTAGGGGACAACCCTGCCTACGAGCAGTACTTC. Translated, it gives CASSVGDNPAYEQYF. Full variable domain (remainder filled in from reference TRBV9 and TRBJ2-7): DSGVTQTPKHLITATGQRVTLRCSPRSGDLSVYWYQQSLDQGLQFLIQYYNGEERAKGNILERFSAQQFPDLHSELNLSSLELGDSALYFCASSVGDNPAYEQYFGPGTRLTVT.